The T cell receptor beta chain described here comes from a study of patients and donors after allogeneic stem cell transplantation (dated by TCRdb to about 2020). The library was produced with RT-PCR. Sequencing used a NextSeq 550. TCRdb applied fastp at Q25 and MiXCR to the public reads, then kept only in-frame beta chains. Rows matching on CDR3 protein sequence are summarized as one entry with the most common DNA and genes. The sample table shows 920,000 or so distinct CDR3 sequences, and more than 15% are seen once. Together, the top ten hold 5% to 6.5% of the sample. There are 14 amino acids in the CDR3, from cysteine to phenylalanine inclusive. Only the CDR3 portion is preserved as DNA: 42 bases, with reading frame beginning at the first base. Looking up the germline V gene yields CDR1 SGHDT and CDR2 YYEEEE. A distance of 13 bases separates the germline ends of V and J, which lose 3 bases and 4 bases respectively.

About this clonotype itself: Its specific antigen is unknown. Per-nucleotide qualities are absent, and no much larger clonotype sits a single base away.

What was sequenced was blood, either unsorted or a sorted T cell fraction (not recorded which). The chain links TRBV5-6 with TRBJ1-1, with TRBD1 as a weak D call on 5 bases. The clonotype was recovered from a human donor who was either an allogeneic HSCT recipient or a stem cell or donor lymphocyte infusion donor (not recorded which). It is not recorded whose cells these are; they may come from a transplant donor. The DNA sequence is TGTGCCAGCAGCTCGGGGACGAAAGGCACTGAAGCTTTCTTT. Its translation is CASSSGTKGTEAFF.